The clone carrying this TCR beta chain showed up just once. What it binds is unknown. Using immunoSEQ multiplex PCR, the repertoire was profiled, and TCRdb retains in-frame clones only, with some absent. The sample lists tens of thousands of clones; roughly 95% were seen once. The sample originates from a study of chemoradiotherapy in HPV16-positive cancers. The overall study: Functional T-cell assays on a couple of HPV16-positive patients' cells defined candidate HPV-specific clones and common TCR motifs. The study, taken as a whole, reports: During treatment, candidate HPV-specific clones and E7-related motifs expanded in tumor.

Samples were taken several times over chemoradiotherapy. The TCR sequence derives from a human donor with HPV-associated anogenital cancer. This material was collected from a patient who underwent chemoradiotherapy.

The CDR3 loop is CASREQLSYEQYF. CDR3 DNA sequence: TGTGCCAGCAGGGAGCAGCTGAGTTACGAGCAGTACTTC. The chain combines TRBV6-1 with TRBJ2-7; no clear D. V was shortened by 6 bases and J by 4 bases, with 13 bases between the two germline ends. CDR3 length equals 13 residues. Per the germline V gene, CDR1 is MNHNS and CDR2 is SASEGT.